This TCR beta chain emerged from a study of cytomegalovirus exposure and HLA in healthy donors. About the research overall: Genotyping showed 70% to 90% of over 350 donors falling in the Caucasian-associated ancestry cluster.

A multiplex PCR was run with 60 Vbeta primers and 13 Jbeta primers. Clones were read by immunoSEQ multiplex PCR, and TCRdb kept only the in-frame ones, dropping some. The sample yields under 100,000 clones, over 60% seen once. Of note for this clone: No antigen is known for it.

Findings and limits, study-wide: Many donors shared some public TCRs, even though most TCR sequences were rare. V segments that were indistinguishable, TRBV6-2 and TRBV6-3 among them, were omitted from analysis.

Germline V gene data show CDR1 as LNHDA and CDR2 as SQIVND (reference sequence). This CDR3 has 14 amino acids. Trimming cost V 4 bases and J 5 bases; bases outside gene matches: 6. The V call is TRBV19, the J call TRBJ2-7, with 9 positions matching TRBD1. What was sequenced was PBMCs. This receptor was obtained from a human donor in good health. In nucleotides, the CDR3 is TGTGCCAGTAGTAGCACAGGGGGCTACGACGAGCAGTACTTC. Translation gives CASSSTGGYDEQYF.